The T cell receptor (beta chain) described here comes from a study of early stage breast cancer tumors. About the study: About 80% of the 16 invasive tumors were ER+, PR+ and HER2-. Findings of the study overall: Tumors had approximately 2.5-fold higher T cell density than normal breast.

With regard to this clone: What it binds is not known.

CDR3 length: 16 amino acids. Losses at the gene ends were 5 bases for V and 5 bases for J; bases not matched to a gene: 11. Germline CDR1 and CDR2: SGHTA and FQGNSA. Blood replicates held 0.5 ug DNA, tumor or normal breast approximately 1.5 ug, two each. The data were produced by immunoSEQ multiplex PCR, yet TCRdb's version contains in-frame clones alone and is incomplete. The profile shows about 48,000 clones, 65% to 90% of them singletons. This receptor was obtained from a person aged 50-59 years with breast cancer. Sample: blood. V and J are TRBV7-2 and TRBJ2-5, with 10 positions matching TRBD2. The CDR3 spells CASSKGALAGKETQYF. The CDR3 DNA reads TGTGCCAGCAGCAAGGGGGCACTAGCGGGAAAGGAGACCCAGTACTTC.